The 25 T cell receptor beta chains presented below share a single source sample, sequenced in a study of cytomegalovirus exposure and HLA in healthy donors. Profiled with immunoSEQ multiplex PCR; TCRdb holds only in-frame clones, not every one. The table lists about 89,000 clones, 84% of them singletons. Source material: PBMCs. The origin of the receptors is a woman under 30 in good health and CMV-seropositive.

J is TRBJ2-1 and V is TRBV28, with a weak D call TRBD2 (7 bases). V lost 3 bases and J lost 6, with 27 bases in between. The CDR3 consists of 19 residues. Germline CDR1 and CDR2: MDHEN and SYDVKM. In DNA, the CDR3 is TGTGCCAGCAGTTTTTCCCTTGGGGGAGGGGGGGGAGTCCTCAATGAGCAGTTCTTC. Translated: CASSFSLGGGGGVLNEQFF.

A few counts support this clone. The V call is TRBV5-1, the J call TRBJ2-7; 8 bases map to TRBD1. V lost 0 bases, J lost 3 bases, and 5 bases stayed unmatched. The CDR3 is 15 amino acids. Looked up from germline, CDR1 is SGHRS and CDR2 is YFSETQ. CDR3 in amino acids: CASSLEGTGLYEQYF. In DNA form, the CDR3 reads TGCGCCAGCAGCTTGGAGGGGACAGGTCTCTACGAGCAGTACTTC.

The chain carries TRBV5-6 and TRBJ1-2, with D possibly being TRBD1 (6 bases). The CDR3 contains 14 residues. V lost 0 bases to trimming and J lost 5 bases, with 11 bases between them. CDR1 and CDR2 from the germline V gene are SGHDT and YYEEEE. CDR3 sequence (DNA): TGTGCCAGCAGCTTGGGGACAGTCGGATATGGCTACACCTTC. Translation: CASSLGTVGYGYTF.

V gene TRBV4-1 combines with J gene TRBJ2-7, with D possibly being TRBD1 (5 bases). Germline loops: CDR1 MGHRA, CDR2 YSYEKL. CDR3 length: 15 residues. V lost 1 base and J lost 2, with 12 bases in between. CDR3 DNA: TGCGCCAGCAGCCAAGCTCCCCAGGGAACCTACGAGCAGTACTTC. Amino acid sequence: CASSQAPQGTYEQYF.

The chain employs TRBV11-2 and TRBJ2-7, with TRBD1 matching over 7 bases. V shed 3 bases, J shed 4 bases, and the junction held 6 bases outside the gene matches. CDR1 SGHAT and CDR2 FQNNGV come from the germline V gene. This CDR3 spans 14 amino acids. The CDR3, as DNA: TGTGCCAGCAGCTTCAGGGGGAGAGGGTACGAGCAGTACTTC. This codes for CASSFRGRGYEQYF.

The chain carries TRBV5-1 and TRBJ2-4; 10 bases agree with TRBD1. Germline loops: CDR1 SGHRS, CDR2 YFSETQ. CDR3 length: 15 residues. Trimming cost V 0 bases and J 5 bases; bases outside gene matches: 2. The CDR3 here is CASSLEGTGENIQYF. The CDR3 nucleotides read TGCGCCAGCAGCTTGGAGGGGACAGGGGAAAACATTCAGTACTTC.

The CDR3 region has the DNA TGTGCCAGCAGCTTAACCCAGCGGGAAGAGACCCAGTACTTC. Residues: CASSLTQREETQYF. The V and J genes are TRBV7-8 and TRBJ2-5, with D possibly TRBD2 on 6 matching bases. In germline, CDR1 is SGHVS, CDR2 FQNEAQ. Trimming stripped 2 bases from V and 3 bases from J, with 10 bases between. The CDR3 is made up of 14 amino acids.

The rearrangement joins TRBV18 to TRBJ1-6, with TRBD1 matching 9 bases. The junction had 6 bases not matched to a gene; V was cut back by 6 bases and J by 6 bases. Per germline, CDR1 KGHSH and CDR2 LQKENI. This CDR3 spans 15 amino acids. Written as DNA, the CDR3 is TGTGCCAGCTCTCTACTGGGACAGGGTAATTCACCCCTCCACTTT. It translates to CASSLLGQGNSPLHF.

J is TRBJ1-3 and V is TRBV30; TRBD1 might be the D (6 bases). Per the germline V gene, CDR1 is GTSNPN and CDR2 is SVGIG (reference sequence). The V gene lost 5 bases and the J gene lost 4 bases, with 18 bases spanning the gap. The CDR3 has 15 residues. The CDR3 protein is CAWARGRSTGNTIYF. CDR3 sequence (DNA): TGTGCCTGGGCCAGGGGCAGGAGTACAGGAAACACCATATATTTT.

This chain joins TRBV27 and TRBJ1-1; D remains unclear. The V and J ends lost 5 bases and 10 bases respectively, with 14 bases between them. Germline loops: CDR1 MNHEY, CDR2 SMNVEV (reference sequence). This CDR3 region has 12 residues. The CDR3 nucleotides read TGTGCCAGCAGTATGCCGGGGAGGGTAGCTTTCTTT. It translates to CASSMPGRVAFF.

The DNA of the CDR3 is TGTGCCAGCGGGTTTAGCGGGGGGACCTTAAGTGAGCAGTTCTTC. Translation gives CASGFSGGTLSEQFF. This sequence joins TRBV7-2 and TRBJ2-1; 10 positions agree with TRBD2. The germline V gene encodes CDR1 SGHTA and CDR2 FQGNSA. J was trimmed by 9 bases and V by 8 bases; bases with no gene match: 13. The CDR3 has 15 residues.

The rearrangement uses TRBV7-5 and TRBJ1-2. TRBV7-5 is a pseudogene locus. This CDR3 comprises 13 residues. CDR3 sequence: CARSYLTCYGYTF. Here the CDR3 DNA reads TGTGCCAGAAGCTACCTGACTTGCTATGGCTACACCTTC.

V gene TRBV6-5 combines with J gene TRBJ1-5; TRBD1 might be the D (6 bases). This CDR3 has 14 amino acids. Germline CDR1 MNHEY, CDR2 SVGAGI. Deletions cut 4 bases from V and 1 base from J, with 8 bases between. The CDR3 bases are TGTGCCAGCAGTTCCCAGGGGAGCAATCAGCCCCAGCATTTT. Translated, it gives CASSSQGSNQPQHF.

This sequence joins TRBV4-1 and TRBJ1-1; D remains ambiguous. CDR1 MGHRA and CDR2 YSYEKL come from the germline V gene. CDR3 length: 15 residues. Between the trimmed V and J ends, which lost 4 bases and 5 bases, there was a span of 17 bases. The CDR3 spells CASSLNRDRETEAFF. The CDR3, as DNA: TGCGCCAGCAGCCTAAATCGGGATAGGGAAACTGAAGCTTTCTTT.

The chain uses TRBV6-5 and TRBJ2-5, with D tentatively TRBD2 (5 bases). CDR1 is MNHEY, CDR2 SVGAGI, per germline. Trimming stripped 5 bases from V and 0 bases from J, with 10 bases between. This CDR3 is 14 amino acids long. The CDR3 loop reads CASSRGINQETQYF. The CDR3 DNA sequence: TGTGCCAGCAGTCGAGGGATAAACCAAGAGACCCAGTACTTC.

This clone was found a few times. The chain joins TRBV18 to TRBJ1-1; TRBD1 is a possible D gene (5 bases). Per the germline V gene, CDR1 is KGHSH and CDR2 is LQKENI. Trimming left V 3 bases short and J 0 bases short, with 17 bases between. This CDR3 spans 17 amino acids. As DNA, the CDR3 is TGTGCCAGCTCACCGGAAAGGGGCAGTGGCATGAACACTGAAGCTTTCTTT. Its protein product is CASSPERGSGMNTEAFF.

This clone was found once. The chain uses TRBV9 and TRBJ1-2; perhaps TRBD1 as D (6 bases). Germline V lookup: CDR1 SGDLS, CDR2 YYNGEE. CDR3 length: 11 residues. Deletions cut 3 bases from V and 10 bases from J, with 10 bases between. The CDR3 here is CASSADSDYTF. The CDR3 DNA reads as TGTGCCAGCAGCGCGGACAGTGACTACACCTTC.

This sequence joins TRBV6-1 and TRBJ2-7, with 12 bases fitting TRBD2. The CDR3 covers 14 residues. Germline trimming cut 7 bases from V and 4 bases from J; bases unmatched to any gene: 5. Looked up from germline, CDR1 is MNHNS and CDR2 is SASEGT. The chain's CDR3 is CASNPSGGGYEQYF. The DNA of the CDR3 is TGTGCCAGCAACCCTAGCGGGGGGGGGTACGAGCAGTACTTC.

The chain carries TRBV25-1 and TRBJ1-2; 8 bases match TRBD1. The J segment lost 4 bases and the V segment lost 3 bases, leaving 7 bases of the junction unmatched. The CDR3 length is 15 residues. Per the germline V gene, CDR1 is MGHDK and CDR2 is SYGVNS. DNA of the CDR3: TGTGCCAGCAGTGACTCCCCAGGGGGCAGCTATGGCTACACCTTC. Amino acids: CASSDSPGGSYGYTF.

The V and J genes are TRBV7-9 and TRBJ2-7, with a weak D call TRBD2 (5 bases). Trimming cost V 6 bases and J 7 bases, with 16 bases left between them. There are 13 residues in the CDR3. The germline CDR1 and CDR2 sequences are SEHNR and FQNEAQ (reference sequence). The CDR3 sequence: CASREMTGGEQYF. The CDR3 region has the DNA TGTGCCAGCAGAGAAATGACCGGCGGGGAGCAGTACTTC.

CDR3 nucleotide sequence: TGCGCCAGCAGCTCCGACTTGAATGGCAATGAGCAGTTCTTC. This encodes CASSSDLNGNEQFF. The chain employs TRBV5-1 and TRBJ2-1, with D hard to call. The CDR3 spans 14 residues. Trimming took off 3 bases at V and 6 bases at J, with 13 bases between the two ends. Per germline, CDR1 SGHRS and CDR2 YFSETQ. The complete variable domain, with remaining parts taken from reference TRBV5-1 and TRBJ2-1, reads KAGVTQTPRYLIKTRGQQVTLSCSPISGHRSVSWYQQTPGQGLQFLFEYFSETQRNKGNFPGRFSGRQFSNSRSEMNVSTLELGDSALYLCASSSDLNGNEQFFGPGTRLTVL.

The CDR3 DNA is TGTGCCAGCAGTCCCAGGGAGGGCTACGAGCAGTACTTC. Residues: CASSPREGYEQYF. The chain has TRBV6-5 and TRBJ2-7; TRBD2 agrees at 7 bases. The CDR3 totals 13 residues. Germline loops: CDR1 MNHEY, CDR2 SVGAGI. V gave up 5 bases and J gave up 3 bases; unmatched junction bases: 4.

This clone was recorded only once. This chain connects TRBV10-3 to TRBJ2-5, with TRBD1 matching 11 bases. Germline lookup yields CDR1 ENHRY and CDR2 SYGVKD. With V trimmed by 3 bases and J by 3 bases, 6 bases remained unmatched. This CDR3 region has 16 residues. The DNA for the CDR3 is TGTGCCATCAGTGATAGGACAGGGGGCGCGGAAGAGACCCAGTACTTC. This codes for CAISDRTGGAEETQYF.

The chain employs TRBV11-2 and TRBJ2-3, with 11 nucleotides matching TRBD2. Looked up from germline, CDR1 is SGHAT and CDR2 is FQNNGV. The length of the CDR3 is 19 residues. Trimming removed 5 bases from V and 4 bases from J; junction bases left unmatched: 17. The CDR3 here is CASSVLAGGQPIFSDTQYF. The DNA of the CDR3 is TGTGCCAGCAGCGTCCTAGCGGGGGGCCAACCTATTTTCTCAGATACGCAGTATTTT.

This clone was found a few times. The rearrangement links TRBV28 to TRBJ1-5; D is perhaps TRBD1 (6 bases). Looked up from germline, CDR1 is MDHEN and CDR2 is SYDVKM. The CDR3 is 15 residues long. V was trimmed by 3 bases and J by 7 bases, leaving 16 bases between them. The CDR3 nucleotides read TGTGCCAGCAGTTTGTTGTCGGCAGGGGAACAGCCCCAGCATTTT. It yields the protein CASSLLSAGEQPQHF.